What follows describes a single T cell receptor (beta chain). Its antigen is not known. One junction end does not reproduce the germline sequence, and a read error may be involved. The data stem from a study of blood T cells in healthy people across ages. Per germline, CDR1 ENHRY and CDR2 SYGVKD. The CDR3 length is 13 residues. Study-wide points: TCR beta diversity tracked closely with naive T cell percentage. Total diversity from one million sequenced T cells was likely underestimated. It was the long-lived donors that had more naive CD4+ cells and higher diversity than aged donors.

Primed by a sample-barcoded 5' primer and a J-beta primer mix, a second PCR proceeded for about 7 to 12 cycles. Each cDNA molecule received a tag from a template-switch adaptor that had 12 random nucleotides. TCRdb reprocessed the 5' RACE reads with MiXCR, giving one entry per CDR3 protein. This table has roughly 730,000 distinct CDR3 sequences, 45% to 70% appearing once. The sequenced sample was blood. The origin of this receptor is a middle-aged man in good health. V gene TRBV10-3 combines with J gene TRBJ2-5, with unresolved D. CDR3 nucleotide sequence: TGTGCCGTCAGTGCACTCCGGGAAGAGACCCAGTACTTC. Residues: CAVSALREETQYF.